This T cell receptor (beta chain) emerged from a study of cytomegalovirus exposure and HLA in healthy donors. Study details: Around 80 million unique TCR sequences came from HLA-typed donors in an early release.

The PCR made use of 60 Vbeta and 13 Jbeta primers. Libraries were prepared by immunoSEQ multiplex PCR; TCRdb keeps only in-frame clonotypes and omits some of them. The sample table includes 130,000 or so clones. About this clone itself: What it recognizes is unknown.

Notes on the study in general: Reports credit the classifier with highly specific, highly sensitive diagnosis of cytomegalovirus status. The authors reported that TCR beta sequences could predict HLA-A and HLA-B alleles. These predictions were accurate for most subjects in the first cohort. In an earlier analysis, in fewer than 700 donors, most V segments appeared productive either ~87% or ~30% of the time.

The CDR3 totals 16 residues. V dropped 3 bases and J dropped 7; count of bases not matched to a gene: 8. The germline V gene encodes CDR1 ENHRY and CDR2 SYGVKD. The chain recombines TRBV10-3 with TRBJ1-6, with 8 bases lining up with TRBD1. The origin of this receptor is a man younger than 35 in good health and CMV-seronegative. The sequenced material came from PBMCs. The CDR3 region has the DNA TGTGCCATCAGTGATACCGGGACAGGACTCAATTCACCCCTCCACTTT. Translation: CAISDTGTGLNSPLHF.